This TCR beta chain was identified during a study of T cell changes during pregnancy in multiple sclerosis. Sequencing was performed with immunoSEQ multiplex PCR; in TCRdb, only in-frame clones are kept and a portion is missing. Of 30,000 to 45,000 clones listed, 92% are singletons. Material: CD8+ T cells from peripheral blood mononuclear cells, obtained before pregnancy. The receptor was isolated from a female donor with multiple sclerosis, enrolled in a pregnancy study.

The CDR3 sequence is CASRGGQEAYEQYF. CDR3 coding DNA: TGTGCCAGCAGGGGGGGACAGGAAGCTTACGAGCAGTACTTC. The chain joins TRBV6-1 to TRBJ2-7, with 8 bases identical to TRBD1. The germline gives CDR1 MNHNS, CDR2 SASEGT. V lost 6 bases, J lost 4 bases, and 8 bases stayed unmatched. The CDR3 totals 14 residues.